Below are 21 T cell receptor beta chains sequenced from a single sample in a study of cytomegalovirus exposure and HLA in healthy donors. The study ran its PCR with 60 Vbeta and 13 Jbeta primers. TCRdb keeps only in-frame clones here, not all; method: immunoSEQ multiplex PCR. The sample lists some 130,000 clones, about four fifths seen once, with roughly 1.2% in the top ten. Sequencing used PBMCs. These receptors were collected from a male donor in good health and CMV-seropositive.

This rearrangement joins TRBV14 to TRBJ1-2, with TRBD1 as a possible D gene (5 bases). This CDR3 has 13 residues. Per the germline V gene, CDR1 is SGHDN and CDR2 is FVKESK. Trimming removed 5 bases from V and 5 bases from J, with 12 bases in between. The DNA for the CDR3 is TGTGCCAGCAGCATTGGGGGGTTTTATGGCTACACCTTC. Protein: CASSIGGFYGYTF.

This chain uses TRBV5-1 with TRBJ1-5, with TRBD1 as a possible D gene (5 bases). V lost 0 bases to trimming and J lost 0 bases, with 16 bases between them. The CDR3 consists of 18 residues. Germline CDR1 and CDR2: SGHRS and YFSETQ. The DNA for the CDR3 is TGCGCCAGCAGCTTGGGAACGACAGCCACCCATAGCAATCAGCCCCAGCATTTT. Its protein product is CASSLGTTATHSNQPQHF.

V is TRBV2 and J is TRBJ2-3; weak D call: TRBD2 (6 bases). The CDR3 consists of 15 residues. In germline, CDR1 is SNHLY, CDR2 FYNNEI. Trimming removed 6 bases from V and 0 bases from J, with 13 bases in between. The CDR3 bases are TGTGCCAGCAGGACGCGGGGCCCAAGCACAGATACGCAGTATTTT. Its protein is CASRTRGPSTDTQYF.

This chain connects TRBV7-2 to TRBJ2-5; 8 bases are shared with TRBD2. After removal of 8 bases from V and 3 bases from J, the junction contained 14 bases not matched to a gene. In germline, CDR1 is SGHTA, CDR2 FQGNSA. This CDR3 is 16 amino acids long. CDR3 residues: CASSGGSGRREETQYF. DNA for the CDR3: TGTGCCAGCTCTGGGGGGAGCGGGAGACGGGAAGAGACCCAGTACTTC. Using reference TRBV7-2 and TRBJ2-5 for the parts outside the CDR3, the full variable domain is GAGVSQSPSNKVTEKGKDVELRCDPISGHTALYWYRQSLGQGLEFLIYFQGNSAPDKSGLPSDRFSAERTGGSVSTLTIQRTQQEDSAVYLCASSGGSGRREETQYFGPGTRLLVL.

The J gene is TRBJ1-4, the V gene TRBV15; the match to TRBD1 covers 10 bases. Trimming cost V 0 bases and J 7 bases; bases outside gene matches: 5. The CDR3 has 16 amino acids. Per germline, CDR1 LNHNV and CDR2 YYDKDF (reference sequence). The CDR3 DNA reads TGTGCCACCAGCAGAGAAGACAGGGGGCAGGGTGAAAAACTGTTTTTT. It translates to CATSREDRGQGEKLFF.

The genes are TRBV7-6 and TRBJ1-1; D gene uncertain. V lost 1 base and J lost 6, with 18 bases in between. The CDR3 has 16 residues. The V gene's germline CDR1 is SGHVS and CDR2 FNYEAQ. CDR3 DNA sequence: TGTGCCAGCAGCTTAGTTGGAGGGATAAGATGCGCTGAAGCTTTCTTT. Amino acids: CASSLVGGIRCAEAFF.

This sequence joins TRBV7-8 and TRBJ2-5; 11 bases agree with TRBD2. V was clipped by 3 bases and J by 3 bases; unmatched bases: 3. This CDR3 is 15 amino acids long. Germline loops: CDR1 SGHVS, CDR2 FQNEAQ. The chain's CDR3 is CASSFSGRAEETQYF. The CDR3 DNA reads as TGTGCCAGCAGCTTTAGCGGGAGGGCCGAAGAGACCCAGTACTTC.

A single count supports this clone. The chain recombines TRBV5-8 with TRBJ2-7; D might be TRBD1 (5 bases). CDR3 length equals 14 residues. Trimming left V 5 bases short and J 2 bases short, with 14 bases between. Germline V lookup: CDR1 SGHTS, CDR2 YDEGEE. CDR3 nucleotide sequence: TGTGCCAGCAGGACCGTCCAGGGAACCTACGAGCAGTACTTC. Protein product: CASRTVQGTYEQYF. Combining the CDR3 with reference TRBV5-8 and TRBJ2-7 gives the whole variable domain EAGVTQSPTHLIKTRGQQATLRCSPISGHTSVYWYQQALGLGLQFLLWYDEGEERNRGNFPPRFSGRQFPNYSSELNVNALELEDSALYLCASRTVQGTYEQYFGPGTRLTVT.

V gene TRBV5-6 combines with J gene TRBJ1-1; D unresolved. The V end was cut by 0 bases, the J end by 2 bases, with 8 bases between. Germline CDR1 reads SGHDT; CDR2 reads YYEEEE. This CDR3 is built from 14 residues. The CDR3 region has the DNA TGTGCCAGCAGCTTGGGAGGGTCCAACACTGAAGCTTTCTTT. This encodes CASSLGGSNTEAFF.

The chain is built from TRBV10-3 and TRBJ1-5, with D perhaps TRBD1 (5 bases). The CDR3 loop spans 16 amino acids. Looked up from germline, CDR1 is ENHRY and CDR2 is SYGVKD. V lost 0 bases, J lost 0 bases, and 9 bases lay in between. The CDR3 DNA follows: TGTGCCATCAGTGAGTCGGGGGGTTATAGCAATCAGCCCCAGCATTTT. Translated: CAISESGGYSNQPQHF.

The chain employs TRBV18 and TRBJ2-7; tentatively, D is TRBD2 (5 bases). Trimming shortened V by 6 bases and J by 6 bases, and 21 bases separated the two germline ends. This CDR3 spans 15 amino acids. Germline V CDR1 and CDR2: KGHSH, LQKENI. The CDR3 nucleotides are TGTGCCAGCTCCAGCTTTGTAGGGCCCGAGGGCGAGCAGTACTTC. Amino acids: CASSSFVGPEGEQYF.

The chain carries TRBV7-6 and TRBJ2-7; possibly TRBD2 for D (5 bases). CDR1 is SGHVS and CDR2 is FNYEAQ in the germline V gene. The CDR3 extends over 12 amino acids. V was trimmed by 5 bases and J by 2 bases, leaving 7 bases between them. The CDR3 is CASSPGAYEQYF. DNA for the CDR3: TGTGCCAGCAGCCCCGGGGCCTACGAGCAGTACTTC. The full variable domain, with the rest looked up from reference TRBV7-6 and TRBJ2-7, is GAGVSQSPRYKVTKRGQDVALRCDPISGHVSLYWYRQALGQGPEFLTYFNYEAQQDKSGLPNDRFSAERPEGSISTLTIQRTEQRDSAMYRCASSPGAYEQYFGPGTRLTVT.

This clone occurred a few times. The CDR3 DNA follows: TGTGCCAGCAGTCCCCGGGGCGTAGCGGCGGTCACAGATACGCAGTATTTT. It yields the protein CASSPRGVAAVTDTQYF. This chain connects TRBV27 to TRBJ2-3; tentatively, D is TRBD2 (6 bases). The CDR3 covers 17 residues. With 5 bases removed from V and 2 bases from J, the gap between germline ends came to 20 bases. Germline values: CDR1 MNHEY, CDR2 SMNVEV (reference sequence).

This sequence joins TRBV7-8 and TRBJ2-5, with a tentative D call TRBD2 (8 bases). V lost 5 bases and J 5 bases, leaving 30 bases between the germline ends. The CDR3 totals 19 residues. CDR1 is SGHVS, CDR2 FQNEAQ, per germline. The CDR3 DNA is TGTGCCAGCAGCGAAGGGACAGATTCACCCGGGGGGGCCAGGGAGACCCAGTACTTC. It is translated as CASSEGTDSPGGARETQYF.

This rearrangement joins TRBV5-6 to TRBJ1-2, with TRBD1 identical over 9 bases. The CDR3 has 15 residues. Looked up from germline, CDR1 is SGHDT and CDR2 is YYEEEE. With V trimmed by 4 bases and J by 5 bases, 9 bases remained unmatched. CDR3 protein: CASSTSGQGSYGYTF. The CDR3 DNA is TGTGCCAGCAGCACCTCGGGACAGGGCAGTTATGGCTACACCTTC.

This chain joins TRBV6-1 and TRBJ1-5; D unresolved. The CDR3 is made up of 13 amino acids. Germline assignment: CDR1 MNHNS and CDR2 SASEGT. V shed 4 bases and J shed 7 bases, with 11 bases lying between them. As DNA, the CDR3 is TGTGCCAGCAGTGTCGCCCGGGGACAGCCCCAGCATTTT. This encodes CASSVARGQPQHF.

V and J are TRBV5-1 and TRBJ1-6; 10 bases line up with TRBD1. Germline CDR1 is SGHRS and CDR2 is YFSETQ. CDR3 length equals 15 residues. After removal of 0 bases from V and 8 bases from J, the junction contained 2 bases not matched to a gene. Here the CDR3 reads CASSLEGQGYSPLHF. The CDR3 coding sequence is TGCGCCAGCAGCTTGGAGGGACAGGGGTATTCACCCCTCCACTTT.

J is TRBJ2-7 and V is TRBV5-4, with TRBD2 matching 7 bases. After removal of 4 bases from V and 3 bases from J, the junction contained 10 bases not matched to a gene. The CDR3 consists of 15 residues. Germline V lookup: CDR1 SGHNT, CDR2 YYREEE (reference sequence). CDR3: CASSTGGMVGYEQYF. The CDR3 DNA reads TGTGCCAGCAGCACCGGGGGGATGGTCGGCTACGAGCAGTACTTC.

The chain uses TRBV11-2 and TRBJ1-5; 11 bases are shared with TRBD1. V shed 4 bases and J 2 bases; nucleotides not matched to a gene: 7. Germline CDR1 and CDR2: SGHAT and FQNNGV. This CDR3 is 17 amino acids long. CDR3 loop: CASSSGQGAFGNQPQHF. As DNA, the CDR3 is TGTGCCAGCAGCTCTGGACAGGGGGCATTCGGCAATCAGCCCCAGCATTTT.

This clone appeared a single time. CDR3 sequence: CASSPPGLADQETQYF. Written as DNA, the CDR3 is TGTGCCAGCTCACCTCCAGGACTAGCGGACCAAGAGACCCAGTACTTC. V gene TRBV18 combines with J gene TRBJ2-5; 10 bases are shared with TRBD2. With V trimmed by 3 bases and J by 0 bases, 4 bases remained unmatched. CDR1 is KGHSH, CDR2 LQKENI, per germline. This CDR3 is 16 amino acids long.

As regards this clone: One junction end does not reproduce the germline sequence, and a read error may be involved. This chain connects TRBV6-1 to TRBJ1-2; possible D gene TRBD1, 6 bases. Germline assignment: CDR1 MNHNS and CDR2 SASEGT. The CDR3 has 13 residues. The CDR3 spells CASSWKGGDGHTF. In nucleotides, the CDR3 is TGTGCCAGCAGCTGGAAAGGGGGAGATGGCCACACCTTC.